This entry lists 3 T cell receptor beta chains sequenced from one sample in a study of shared clonotypes between healthy human individuals. The repertoire was sequenced with immunoSEQ multiplex PCR; TCRdb's copy has only in-frame clones and lacks some. The sample records 97,000 or so clones, less than 50% being singletons. The sample was PBMCs. The source of these receptors is a woman aged 40 to 55 in good health. Some clones in this sample may be carry-over from other donors' samples.

About this clone itself: The sample holds other DNA sequences that translate to the same CDR3. The chain uses TRBV29-1 and TRBJ2-5; D perhaps matches TRBD1 (6 bases). The V gene lost 8 bases and the J gene lost 3 bases, with 16 bases spanning the gap. The CDR3 consists of 13 residues. CDR1 and CDR2 from the germline V gene are SQVTM and ANQGSEA. The CDR3 reads CSSKRTEEETQYF. The CDR3 DNA is TGCAGCTCTAAGAGGACAGAGGAAGAGACCCAGTACTTC. The whole variable domain, filled in from reference TRBV29-1 and TRBJ2-5, reads SAVISQKPSRDICQRGTSLTIQCQVDSQVTMMFWYRQQPGQSLTLIATANQGSEATYESGFVIDKFPISRPNLTFSTLTVSNMSPEDSSIYLCSSKRTEEETQYFGPGTRLLVL.

The chain combines TRBV18 with TRBJ2-1; perhaps TRBD2 as D (6 bases). This CDR3 has 14 residues. V lost 5 bases to trimming and J lost 2 bases, with 10 bases between them. CDR1 is KGHSH and CDR2 is LQKENI in the germline V gene. CDR3 amino acids: CASSGTAAYNEQFF. The CDR3 bases are TGTGCCAGCTCAGGGACTGCAGCCTACAATGAGCAGTTCTTC.

In this sample, this clone turned up once. The genes are TRBV4-1 and TRBJ2-5; D tentatively reads TRBD1 or TRBD2 (5 bases each). The assigned J gene may be wrong: the sequence end matches TRBJ2-7 better. The CDR3 runs 17 residues. Germline V CDR1 and CDR2: MGHRA, YSYEKL. CDR3 in DNA: TGCGCCAGCAGCCAAGCCCCTAGTGGGGGAGCTCGGTACGAGCAGTACTTC. Translated, it gives CASSQAPSGGARYEQYF.